The T cell receptor (beta chain) under discussion was sequenced for a study of cytomegalovirus exposure and HLA in healthy donors. Study summary: One earlier analysis, a look at 200 million or so T cells, found some 120 million unique TCR beta sequences. Study-level points and caveats: It was confirmed in vitro that a few of the CMV-associated chains were specific for CMV antigens.

V was shortened by 0 bases and J by 6 bases, with 6 bases between the two germline ends. Germline CDR1 is SGHRS and CDR2 is YFSETQ. This CDR3 region has 13 residues. Concerning this clone itself: Its target is not known.

Use of 60 Vbeta and 13 Jbeta primers characterized the PCR. In the original workflow: In a later analysis, some 10 million of some 80 million unique beta chains occurred in at least two donors. Here immunoSEQ multiplex PCR was the method, and the copy in TCRdb shows in-frame clones only, minus some. For V, J and clone size, that table is used; D and trimming come from the DNA. The data hold about 130,000 clones, with about 79% observed a single time. The sample comprised PBMCs. This TCR was recovered from a man between 45 and 60 years old in good health and CMV-seronegative. V gene TRBV5-1 combines with J gene TRBJ2-2, with TRBD1 as a possible D gene (6 bases). CDR3 sequence (DNA): TGCGCCAGCAGCTTGGGGGGGCCCGGGGAGCTGTTTTTT. Its protein is CASSLGGPGELFF.